A single T cell receptor (beta chain) is shown here with its context. Antigen: not known. TCRdb keeps only in-frame clones here, not all; method: immunoSEQ multiplex PCR. The profile covers 150,000 to 250,000 clones, with roughly 82% appearing a single time and around an eighth taken by the ten largest. The donors were part of the approximately 120-subject validation cohort, which stood apart from the roughly 700-subject first cohort. Germline values: CDR1 SGHVS, CDR2 FQNEAQ. The ends were cut back, 8 bases at V and 6 bases at J, with 13 bases in the middle. CDR3 length: 12 residues. This sample was included in a study of cytomegalovirus exposure and HLA in healthy donors. Study-wide background: The platform used for the approximately 130 validation repertoires matched that of the roughly 630 first-cohort repertoires, a later analysis reported. Study outcomes and limitations: Some public TCRs appeared in many individuals, while most sequences were rare. Subsequent analysis of the approximately 130 validation repertoires found a tendency for first-cohort TCR clusters to co-occur.

The sequencing input was PBMCs. The receptor was isolated from a young woman in good health and CMV-seropositive. The J gene is TRBJ1-1, the V gene TRBV7-8; weak D call: TRBD1 (5 bases). The DNA for the CDR3 is TGTGCCAGCCCGGGCCCGGGGGCTGAAGCTTTCTTT. This gives the protein CASPGPGAEAFF.